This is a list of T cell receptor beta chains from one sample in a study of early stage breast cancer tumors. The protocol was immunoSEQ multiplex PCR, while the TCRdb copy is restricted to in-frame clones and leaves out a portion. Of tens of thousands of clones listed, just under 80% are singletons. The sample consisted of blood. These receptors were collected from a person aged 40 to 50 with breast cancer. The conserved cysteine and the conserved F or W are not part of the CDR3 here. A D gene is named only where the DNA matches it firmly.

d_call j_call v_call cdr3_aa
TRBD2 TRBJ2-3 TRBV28 ASSSAGVPDTQY
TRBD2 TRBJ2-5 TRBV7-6 ASSLAGLADQETQY
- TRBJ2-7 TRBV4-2 ASSQDRSGTLYEQY
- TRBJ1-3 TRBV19 ASSRGVFGNTIY
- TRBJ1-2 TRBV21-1 ASSKGPSFTPNGYT
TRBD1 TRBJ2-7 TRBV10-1 ASSEGQSYEQY
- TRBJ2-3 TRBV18 ASSPPIGGGSTDTQY
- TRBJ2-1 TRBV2 ASKTYQRDEQF
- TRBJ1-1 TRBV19 ASSTKGGAF
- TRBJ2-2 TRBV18 ASSPPSRAGELF
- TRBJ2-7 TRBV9 ASSPREGIAPALYEQY
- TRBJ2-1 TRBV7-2 ASRVIDEQF
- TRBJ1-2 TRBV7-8 ASSLEAGWSYGYT
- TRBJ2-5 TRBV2 ASTQGMAATQY
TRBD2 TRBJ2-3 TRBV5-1 ASSPGGTSVTDTQY
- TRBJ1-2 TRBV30 AWRVGTYGYT
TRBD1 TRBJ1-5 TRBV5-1 ASSLTGAVEQPQH
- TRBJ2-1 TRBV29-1 SVEAPSYNEQF
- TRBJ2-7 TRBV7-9 ASSPDRPYEQY
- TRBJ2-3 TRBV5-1 ASSLVQVRTTDTQY
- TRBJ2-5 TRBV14 ASSQVWETQY
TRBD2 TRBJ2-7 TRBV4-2 ASSQEPSGRSSYEQY
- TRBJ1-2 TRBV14 ASSQLSDYGYT
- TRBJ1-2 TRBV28 ASSSYYGYT
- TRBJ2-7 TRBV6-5 ASSYGPPFTYEQY
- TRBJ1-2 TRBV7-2 ASRNTPTYGYT
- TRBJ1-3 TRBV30 AWSVPDTTSLTSGNTIY
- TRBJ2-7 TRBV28 ASSLAWREQY
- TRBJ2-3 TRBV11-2 ASSSGGLVLTDTQY
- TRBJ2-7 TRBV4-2 ASSQDKQGPTYEQY
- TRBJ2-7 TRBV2 ASLRGLGSYEQY
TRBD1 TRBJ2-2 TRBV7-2 ASSGDRVINTGELF
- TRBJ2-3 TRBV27 ASGAPGGDTQY
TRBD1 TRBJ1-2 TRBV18 ASSPDRGNNYGYT
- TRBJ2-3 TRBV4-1 ASSHLSTDTQY
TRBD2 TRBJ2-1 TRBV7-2 ASSLYSGSSYNEQF
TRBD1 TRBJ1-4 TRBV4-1 ASSPARQGGNEKLF
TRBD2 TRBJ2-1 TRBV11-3 ASSSHGLAGVYNEQF
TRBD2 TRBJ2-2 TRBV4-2 ASSRVLAGVTYTGELF
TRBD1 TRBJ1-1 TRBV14 ASSPRQGDTEAF
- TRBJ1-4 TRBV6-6 ASLQGWDEKLF
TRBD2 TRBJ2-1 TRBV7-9 ASSPGLAAQRGQF
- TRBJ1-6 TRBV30 AWTLGPSPLH
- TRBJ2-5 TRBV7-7 ASSQLGVGETQY
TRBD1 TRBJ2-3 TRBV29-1 SVFRDRGTDTQY
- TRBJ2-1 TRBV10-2 ASSEGSLMDEQF
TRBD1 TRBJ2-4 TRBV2 ASRDRTGGLQY
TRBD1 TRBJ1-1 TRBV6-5 ASSSNRGSGAF
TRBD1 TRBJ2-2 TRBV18 ASSPSMTGGVSGELF
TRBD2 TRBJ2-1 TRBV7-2 ASSRSGPSSYEQF
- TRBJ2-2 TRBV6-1 ASSIQAGPTGELF
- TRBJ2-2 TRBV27 ASSFNTGELF
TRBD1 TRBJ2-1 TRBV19 ASSPGTGQSKNEQF
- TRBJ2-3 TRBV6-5 ASYGSTDTQY
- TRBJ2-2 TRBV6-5 ASSTQGLHPGELF
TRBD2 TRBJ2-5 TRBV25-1 ASSEWTSGRETQY
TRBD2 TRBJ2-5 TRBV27 ASSFKGTSGRETQY
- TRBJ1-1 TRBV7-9 ASQALMNTEAF
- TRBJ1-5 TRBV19 ASSSEWGQPQH